This T cell receptor beta chain comes out of a study of T cell responses to AZD1222 COVID-19 vaccine. Study-level findings and limits: Only a handful of AZD1222 recipients, several in all, had baseline seropositivity. Among the donors, most were white British and more were female, and clonal diversity was possibly underestimated.

CDR3 length: 14 amino acids. Germline V CDR1 and CDR2: ENHRY, SYGVKD. Germline trimming cut 8 bases from V and 6 bases from J; bases unmatched to any gene: 5. Pooling of second doses given at about 4 or about 12 weeks was done. On this clone itself: Its antigen is unknown.

Some clones are missing from TCRdb's copy, which holds only in-frame ones; the method was immunoSEQ multiplex PCR. The table has about 180,000 clones, about 90% seen once. V gene TRBV10-3 combines with J gene TRBJ2-1, with 12 bases fitting TRBD2. The sequence was obtained from an adult who received the AZD1222 COVID-19 vaccine. The sequenced sample was peripheral blood, obtained 28 days after the second AZD1222 dose. The CDR3 DNA is TGTGCCATCCAACTAGCGGGAGGAAGCAATGAGCAGTTCTTC. Encoded protein: CAIQLAGGSNEQFF.